This T cell receptor beta chain is drawn from a study of blood T cell repertoires in COVID-19. Turning to the study itself: T cells, B-cell-depleted T cells, or PBMCs supplied cDNA or gDNA.

Looked up from germline, CDR1 is ENHRY and CDR2 is SYGVKD. V dropped 3 bases and J dropped 5 bases, with 8 bases sitting between them. The CDR3 extends over 14 amino acids. As processed by the authors: Amplification of reference gene primers was used by the study to estimate nucleated cell counts. The repertoire was sequenced with immunoSEQ multiplex PCR; TCRdb's copy has only in-frame clones and lacks some. That table is the source of V, J and clone size, and D and trimming were worked out from the DNA. This sample has some 40,000 clones, with around nine tenths found just once. This sequence originates from a man in his 70s with acute or convalescent COVID-19. The gene calls are TRBV10-3 and TRBJ1-6, with D possibly matching TRBD1 (6 bases). The sample consisted of peripheral blood. The CDR3 loop reads CAISEQGDNSPLHF. The CDR3 DNA reads TGTGCCATCAGTGAACAGGGTGATAATTCACCCCTCCACTTT.